This TCR beta chain was sequenced during a study of blood T cell repertoires in COVID-19. Under the authors' procedure: Nucleated cell number was recorded as an estimate derived from reference gene primer amplification. This table comes from immunoSEQ multiplex PCR, and its TCRdb copy is limited to in-frame clones, with some not included. V, J and clone size are taken as reported in that table, and D and trimming were inferred from the DNA itself. The table includes 150,000 to 250,000 clones, around 95% detected once. The CDR3 totals 16 residues. Germline V lookup: CDR1 SGHDT, CDR2 YYEEEE. Germline trimming cut 5 bases from V and 4 bases from J; bases unmatched to any gene: 7.

The clonotype was recovered from a young man with COVID-19, enrolled during active disease. Input material: peripheral blood. The V gene is TRBV5-6, the J gene TRBJ2-1, with 12 bases that match TRBD2. The CDR3 reads CASSPGLAGTYNEQFF. The CDR3 coding sequence is TGTGCCAGCAGTCCGGGACTAGCGGGTACATACAATGAGCAGTTCTTC.